This TCR beta chain was identified in a study of blood T cell repertoires in COVID-19. Study-wide background: Material from acute and convalescent COVID-19 was sourced from the United States, Italy and Spain. T cells, B-cell-depleted T cells, or PBMCs supplied cDNA or gDNA.

CDR1 is MNHNS, CDR2 SASEGT, per germline. CDR3 size: 13 residues. Between the trimmed V and J ends, which lost 2 bases and 4 bases, there was a span of 9 bases. As handled by the study authors: How many nucleated cells were present was estimated from reference gene primer amplification. Only in-frame clones appear in the TCRdb table, and some are missing; sequencing was by immunoSEQ multiplex PCR. V, J and clone size were drawn from that table, and D and trimming were deduced from the DNA. The table lists around 60,000 clones, 86% of them singletons, with 1% to 1.5% in the top ten. The chain links TRBV6-1 to TRBJ2-7; perhaps TRBD2 as D (6 bases). The specimen sequenced was peripheral blood. The sequence was obtained from an elderly woman with acute or convalescent COVID-19. In DNA, the CDR3 is TGTGCCAGCAGTGAAATTCGGGAGTACGAGCAGTACTTC. Translated: CASSEIREYEQYF.